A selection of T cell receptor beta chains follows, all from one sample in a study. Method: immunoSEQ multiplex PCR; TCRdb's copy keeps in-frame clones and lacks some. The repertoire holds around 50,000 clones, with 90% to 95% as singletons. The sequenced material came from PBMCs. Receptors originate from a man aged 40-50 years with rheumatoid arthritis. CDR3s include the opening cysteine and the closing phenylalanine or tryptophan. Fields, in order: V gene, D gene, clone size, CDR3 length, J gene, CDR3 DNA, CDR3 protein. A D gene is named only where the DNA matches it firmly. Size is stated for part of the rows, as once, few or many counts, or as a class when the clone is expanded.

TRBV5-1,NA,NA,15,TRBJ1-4,TGCGCCAGCAGCTTCTCAGGGTGGGCTAATGAAAAACTGTTTTTT,CASSFSGWANEKLFF
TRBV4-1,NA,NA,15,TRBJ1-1,TGCGCCAGCAGCCAAGCCGGGACGGATAACACTGAAGCTTTCTTT,CASSQAGTDNTEAFF
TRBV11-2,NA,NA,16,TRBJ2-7,TGTGCCAGCAGGACAACTCGGATCGCGGGAAGGTACGAGCAGTACTTC,CASRTTRIAGRYEQYF
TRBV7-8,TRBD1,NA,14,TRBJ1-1,TGTGCCACGTCCTGGGACAGCCGGAACACTGAAGCTTTCTTT,CATSWDSRNTEAFF
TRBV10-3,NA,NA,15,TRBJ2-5,TGTGCCATCAGCGAGGGGGGGCTCCAAGTGGAGACCCAGTACTTC,CAISEGGLQVETQYF
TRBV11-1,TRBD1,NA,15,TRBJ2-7,TGTGCCAGCAGCCGGTACAGGGGCCCTACCTACGAGCAGTACTTC,CASSRYRGPTYEQYF
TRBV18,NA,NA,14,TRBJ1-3,TGTGCCAGCTCAGCGGGCGTTGGTGGAAACACCATATATTTT,CASSAGVGGNTIYF
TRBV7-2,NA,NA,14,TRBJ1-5,TGTGCCAGCAGCTTAGCGACGGCGGATCAGCCCCAGCATTTT,CASSLATADQPQHF
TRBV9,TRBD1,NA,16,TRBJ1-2,TGTGCCAGCACGCGGGGACAGGGAGGATCTAACTATGGCTACACCTTC,CASTRGQGGSNYGYTF
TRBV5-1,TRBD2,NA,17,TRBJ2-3,TGCGCCAGCAGCGACGCGGGAGGGCCGGGAGGCACAGATACGCAGTATTTT,CASSDAGGPGGTDTQYF
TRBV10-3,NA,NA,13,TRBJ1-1,TGTGCCATCAGAGCTCAGGGGAACACTGAAGCTTTCTTT,CAIRAQGNTEAFF
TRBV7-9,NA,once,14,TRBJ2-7,TGTGCCAGCAGCTTAGGTGTTAGCTCCTACGAGCAGTACTTC,CASSLGVSSYEQYF
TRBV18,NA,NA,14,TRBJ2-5,TGTGCCAGCTCACCACCGCGGCAAGAAGAGACCCAGTACTTC,CASSPPRQEETQYF
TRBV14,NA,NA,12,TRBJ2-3,TGTGCCAGCAGCCAAGGGGCCGGTACGCAGTATTTT,CASSQGAGTQYF
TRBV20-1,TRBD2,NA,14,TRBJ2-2,TGCAGTGCTAGTGGGGGACTAGGGCCCGGGGAGCTGTTTTTT,CSASGGLGPGELFF
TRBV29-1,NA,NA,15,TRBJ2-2,TGCAGCGTCTTATGGACCCGGCGAGGCACCGGGGAGCTGTTTTTT,CSVLWTRRGTGELFF
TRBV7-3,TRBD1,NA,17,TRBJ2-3,TGTGCCAGCAGCTTCCTGACAGGGGGAGGTCGCACAGATACGCAGTATTTT,CASSFLTGGGRTDTQYF
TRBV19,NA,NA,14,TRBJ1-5,TGTGCCAGTAGTATCGGACGCATAAATCAGCCCCAGCATTTT,CASSIGRINQPQHF
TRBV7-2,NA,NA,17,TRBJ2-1,TGTGCCAGCAGCTTAGCTTTGGTTGGCAGATCCTACAATGAGCAGTTCTTC,CASSLALVGRSYNEQFF
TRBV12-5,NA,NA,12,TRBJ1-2,TGTGCTAGTGGTTTGGTACACGTTGGCTACACCTTC,CASGLVHVGYTF
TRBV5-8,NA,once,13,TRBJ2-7,TGTGCCAGCAGCTTAGGGACAAACTACGAGCAGTACTTC,CASSLGTNYEQYF
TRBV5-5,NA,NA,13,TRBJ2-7,TGTGCCAGCAGCCCTACGACGTCCTACGAGCAGTACTTC,CASSPTTSYEQYF
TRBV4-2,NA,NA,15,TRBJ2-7,TGTGCCAGCAGCCAAGAGATATTACAGGGCGACGAGCAGTACTTC,CASSQEILQGDEQYF
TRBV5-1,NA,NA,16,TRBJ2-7,TGCGCCAGCAGCGCCCTAGGGGGGGAGGGCCCCCACGAGCAGTACTTC,CASSALGGEGPHEQYF
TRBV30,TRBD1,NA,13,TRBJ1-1,TGTGCCTGGGGAGGACAGGGGACGGCTGAAGCTTTCTTT,CAWGGQGTAEAFF
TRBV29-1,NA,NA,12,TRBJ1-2,TGCAGCACGAGCGGGGCCAGATATGGCTACACCTTC,CSTSGARYGYTF
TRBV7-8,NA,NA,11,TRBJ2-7,TGTGCCAGCAGCTTAGCCGGGGGGCAGTACTTC,CASSLAGGQYF
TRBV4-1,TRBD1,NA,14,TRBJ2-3,TGCGCCAGCAGCCTCACAGGGGACCCCGATACGCAGTATTTT,CASSLTGDPDTQYF
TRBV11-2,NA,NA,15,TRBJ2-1,TGTGCCAGCAGCTTAACGAGGGGGAGACACAATGAGCAGTTCTTC,CASSLTRGRHNEQFF
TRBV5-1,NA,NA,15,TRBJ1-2,TGCGCCAGCAGCTTGGTTCGGGGAACTAACTATGGCTACACCTTC,CASSLVRGTNYGYTF
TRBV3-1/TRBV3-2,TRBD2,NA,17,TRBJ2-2,TGTGCCAGCAGCCCACTAGCGGGGGGGCGCGGCACCGGGGAGCTGTTTTTT,CASSPLAGGRGTGELFF
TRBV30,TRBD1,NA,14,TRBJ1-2,TGTGCCTGGAGAAGGGGGCGGATGAGCTATGGCTACACCTTC,CAWRRGRMSYGYTF
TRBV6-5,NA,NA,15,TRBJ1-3,TGTGCCAGCAGGCGGACGGGAACCTCTGGAAACACCATATATTTT,CASRRTGTSGNTIYF
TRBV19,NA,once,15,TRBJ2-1,TGTGCCAGTACCATAATGCCCGGGGTAGCAAATGAGCAGTTCTTC,CASTIMPGVANEQFF
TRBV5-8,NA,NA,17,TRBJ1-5,TGTGCCAGCAGCTTGGTAGCAGGATGGGGTAACAATCAGCCCCAGCATTTT,CASSLVAGWGNNQPQHF
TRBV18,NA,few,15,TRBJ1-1,TGTGCCAGCTCACTCTCGGGGGCCGCGGGCACTGAAGCTTTCTTT,CASSLSGAAGTEAFF
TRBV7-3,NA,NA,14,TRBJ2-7,TGTGCCAGCAGCTCAGGCCCCTCGGGACCCGAGCAGTACTTC,CASSSGPSGPEQYF
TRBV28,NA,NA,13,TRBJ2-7,TGTGCCAGCAGTCTCAGGCCCATTCTCGGGCAGTACTTC,CASSLRPILGQYF
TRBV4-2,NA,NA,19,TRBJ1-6,TGTGCCAGCAGCCAAGATCCGCAAGGAATGGGACGGGGAAATTCACCCCTCCACTTT,CASSQDPQGMGRGNSPLHF
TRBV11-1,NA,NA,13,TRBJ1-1,TGTGCCAGCAGCTTCCACGGAAGCACTGAAGCTTTCTTT,CASSFHGSTEAFF
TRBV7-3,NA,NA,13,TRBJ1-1,TGTGCCAGCAGCTTAACGAGAAGTACTGAAGCTTTCTTT,CASSLTRSTEAFF
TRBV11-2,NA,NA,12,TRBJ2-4,TGTGCCAGCAGCCCATCCAAAAACATTCAGTACTTC,CASSPSKNIQYF
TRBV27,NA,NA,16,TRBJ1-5,TGTGCCAGCAGTTTAGCTTTTCGGCACTTCAATCAGCCCCAGCATTTT,CASSLAFRHFNQPQHF
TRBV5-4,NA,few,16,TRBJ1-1,TGTGCCAGCAGCTTGGCCATTACAGAGGAGAACACTGAAGCTTTCTTT,CASSLAITEENTEAFF
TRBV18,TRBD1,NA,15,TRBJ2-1,TGTGCCAGCTCACCCGACAGGGGAGCCTACAATGAGCAGTTCTTC,CASSPDRGAYNEQFF
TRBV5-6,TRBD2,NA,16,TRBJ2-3,TGTGCCAGCAGCTTGGGGACTAGCGACTACACAGATACGCAGTATTTT,CASSLGTSDYTDTQYF
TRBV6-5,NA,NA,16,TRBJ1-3,TGTGCCAGCAGTTACTCGGGGGGAGGCTCTGGAAACACCATATATTTT,CASSYSGGGSGNTIYF
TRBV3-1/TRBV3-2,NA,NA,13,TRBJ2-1,TGTGCCAGCAGCCAAGGGGCCGCCAGCCAGCAGTTCTTC,CASSQGAASQQFF
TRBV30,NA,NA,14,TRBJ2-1,TGTGCCTGGAAAATGCGGACGTACTACAATGAGCAGTTCTTC,CAWKMRTYYNEQFF
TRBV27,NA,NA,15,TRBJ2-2,TGTGCCAGCAGAAATTGGCAGGAGAACACCGGGGAGCTGTTTTTT,CASRNWQENTGELFF
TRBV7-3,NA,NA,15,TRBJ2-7,TGTGCCAGCAGCCTTGTACGGGGGTCCGCCTACGAGCAGTACTTC,CASSLVRGSAYEQYF
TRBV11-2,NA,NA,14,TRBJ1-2,TGTGCCAGCAGCCCGTCAAGGGCTAACTATGGCTACACCTTC,CASSPSRANYGYTF
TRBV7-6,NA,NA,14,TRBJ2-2,TGTGCCAGCAGCTCAGACAGGATCGCCGGGGAGCTGTTTTTT,CASSSDRIAGELFF
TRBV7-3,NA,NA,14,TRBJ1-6,TGTGCCAGCAGCTTAGAGTCAGCGAATTCACCCCTCCACTTT,CASSLESANSPLHF
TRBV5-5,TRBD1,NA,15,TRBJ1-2,TGTGCCAGCAGCCTGACAGGGCTCCCTAACTATGGCTACACCTTC,CASSLTGLPNYGYTF
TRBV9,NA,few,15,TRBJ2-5,TGTGCCAGCAGCGTAGCTTTGGAGCGGCAAGAGACCCAGTACTTC,CASSVALERQETQYF
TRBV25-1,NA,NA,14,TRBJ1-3,TGTGCCAGCCGTTGGGGGGGCTCTGGAAACACCATATATTTT,CASRWGGSGNTIYF
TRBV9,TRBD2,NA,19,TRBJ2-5,TGTGCCAGCAGCCCCGGACTAGCGGGGGGAAGCATATACCAAGAGACCCAGTACTTC,CASSPGLAGGSIYQETQYF
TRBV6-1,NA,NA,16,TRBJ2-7,TGTGCCAGCAGTGAACCAATATCCCGGGCTACCTACGAGCAGTACTTC,CASSEPISRATYEQYF